This entry features one T cell receptor beta chain sequence. CD8+ and CD4+ T cells from blood underwent TCR beta sequencing, which was carried out in a high-throughput format. This sample was included in a study of CD8 T cells in Susac syndrome. Random hexamers primed reverse transcription of roughly 0.45 to 1 ug RNA. A single record per CDR3 protein comes from TCRdb applying MiXCR to the immunoSEQ multiplex PCR reads. Found here are 180,000 or so distinct CDR3 sequences, about 93% of them singletons; the top ten hold under 0.15%. Per germline, CDR1 SGDLS and CDR2 YYNGEE. The CDR3 contains 16 residues. The V segment lost 0 bases and the J segment 0 bases; nucleotides outside the gene matches: 4.

This receptor was obtained from a human donor in good health. V and J are TRBV9 and TRBJ1-1, with TRBD1 matching 8 bases. Sequencing used CD4+ T cells from PBMCs. CDR3 in DNA: TGTGCCAGCAGCGTAGGACAGGGGACCATGAACACTGAAGCTTTCTTT. Translation gives CASSVGQGTMNTEAFF.